Sequencing of this T cell receptor (beta chain) was carried out in a study of read filtering for tumor transcriptome and immune sequencing. Notes on the study in general: Without single-read clonotypes, shared clonotype proportions correlated more between IR-seq and RNA-seq.

The germline V gene has CDR1 MGHRA and CDR2 YSYEKL. The length of the CDR3 is 13 residues. The germline V and J ends were trimmed by 0 bases and 8 bases, with 8 bases remaining between them. In its sample, this clonotype was seen many times. What it recognizes is unknown. Molecular barcoded adaptors covering alpha/delta and beta/gamma chains were used on approximately 400 ng RNA. TCRdb redid the calling of the reads with MiXCR, one entry per CDR3 protein. The sample carries about 38,000 distinct CDR3 sequences, around 15% recorded once. The sample comprised a population of CD138-negative cells sorted from bone marrow. V is TRBV4-1 and J is TRBJ1-3, with D possibly TRBD1 on 5 matching bases. The origin of this receptor is a donor over 35 with multiple myeloma. The CDR3 sequence: CASSQEWGYTIYF. The CDR3 DNA sequence: TGCGCCAGCAGCCAAGAGTGGGGGTACACCATATATTTT.